The entry below gives a single T cell receptor beta chain sequence along with its context. As yet, its antigen is unknown. This specimen belongs to a study of T cell responses to AZD1222 COVID-19 vaccine. Study results and limitations: Sampling that yielded the repertoires occurred only after the peak T cell response. Spike-specific TCR breadth and depth were elevated following two AZD1222 doses.

The junction had 2 bases not matched to a gene; V was cut back by 0 bases and J by 4 bases. Germline CDR1 and CDR2: SGHRS and YFSETQ. There are 14 residues in the CDR3. The table came from immunoSEQ multiplex PCR; TCRdb's copy has only in-frame clones and leaves some out. The sample consists of about 86,000 clones, around 88% of them appearing once. This chain joins TRBV5-1 and TRBJ1-2, with 8 bases identical to TRBD1. This clonotype was obtained from an adult in good health. The source was peripheral blood, collected on day 0 of MenACWY control vaccination. In DNA form, the CDR3 reads TGCGCCAGCAGCTTGGTAACAGGGGGCTATGGCTACACCTTC. It is translated as CASSLVTGGYGYTF.